This entry lists 3 T cell receptor beta chains sequenced from one sample in a study of graft-versus-host responses after intestinal transplantation. These receptors lack a known antigen. Clones were read by immunoSEQ multiplex PCR, and TCRdb kept only the in-frame ones, dropping some. Of roughly 100,000 clones listed, 90% to 95% are singletons. The sample consisted of unstimulated CD8+ T cells sorted from spleen or lymph node cells, taken before intestinal transplant. The receptors come from a human donor who received an intestinal transplant.

The chain uses TRBV11-3 and TRBJ1-2; the match to TRBD1 covers 7 bases. CDR3 length equals 13 residues. The germline V gene encodes CDR1 SGHNT and CDR2 YENEEA. The trim removed 4 bases at V and 4 bases at J, leaving 3 bases unmatched. This CDR3 reads CASSSGTVYGYTF. CDR3 nucleotides: TGTGCCAGCAGCTCCGGGACAGTCTATGGCTACACCTTC.

The V call is TRBV19, the J call TRBJ1-5, with a tentative D call TRBD1 (6 bases). The CDR3 has 17 amino acids. V gave up 7 bases and J gave up 0 bases, with 19 bases separating them. Germline V gives CDR1 LNHDA, CDR2 SQIVND (reference sequence). CDR3 coding DNA: TGTGCCAGTATCGAGGGGGGAGGCACTTATAGCAATCAGCCCCAGCATTTT. This gives the protein CASIEGGGTYSNQPQHF. Supplemented by reference TRBV19 and TRBJ1-5, the full variable domain reads DGGITQSPKYLFRKEGQNVTLSCEQNLNHDAMYWYRQDPGQGLRLIYYSQIVNDFQKGDIAEGYSVSREKKESFPLTVTSAQKNPTAFYLCASIEGGGTYSNQPQHFGDGTRLSIL.

This sequence joins TRBV27 and TRBJ2-1, with 11 bases fitting TRBD1. After removal of 4 bases from V and 8 bases from J, the junction contained 4 bases not matched to a gene. Germline V gives CDR1 MNHEY, CDR2 SMNVEV (reference sequence). CDR3 length: 14 amino acids. Here the CDR3 DNA reads TGTGCCAGCAGTTGGGGACAGGGGGAATATGAGCAGTTCTTC. It encodes CASSWGQGEYEQFF.